Following are 5 T cell receptor beta chains from one sample sequenced in a study of blood T cell repertoires in COVID-19. The repertoire was sequenced with immunoSEQ multiplex PCR; TCRdb's copy has only in-frame clones and lacks some. The sample gives around 360,000 clones, more than 75% of which show up once; approximately 1.9% is in the top ten. Sequencing was done on a sample of PBMCs or T cells enriched from blood (not recorded which). These receptor sequences come from a man in his forties in a cohort exposed to, infected with or recovered from COVID-19 (not recorded which).

The gene calls are TRBV2 and TRBJ1-6, with a weak D call TRBD1 (6 bases). This CDR3 is built from 16 residues. Germline V lookup: CDR1 SNHLY, CDR2 FYNNEI. The V and J ends lost 4 bases and 3 bases respectively, with 13 bases between them. CDR3 coding DNA: TGTGCCAGCAGTGGGGACACAAAGCTCTATAATTCACCCCTCCACTTT. Encoded protein: CASSGDTKLYNSPLHF.

The genes are TRBV6-5 and TRBJ2-7; 12 bases align to TRBD2. The germline gives CDR1 MNHEY, CDR2 SVGAGI. After removal of 7 bases from V and 1 base from J, the junction contained 2 bases not matched to a gene. This CDR3 is built from 14 residues. The CDR3 DNA follows: TGTGCCAGCAATCTAGCGGGAGGGTCCTACGAGCAGTACTTC. It codes for CASNLAGGSYEQYF.

This sequence joins TRBV4-1 and TRBJ2-2, with 8 bases that match TRBD1. Unmatched junction bases numbered 7, after V lost 5 bases and J lost 2 bases. The CDR3 contains 16 residues. CDR1 MGHRA and CDR2 YSYEKL come from the germline V gene. The CDR3 DNA is TGCGCCAGCAGCGGACAGGGTAAAGGAAACACCGGGGAGCTGTTTTTT. Translating gives CASSGQGKGNTGELFF.

The chain uses TRBV12-3 or TRBV12-4 and TRBJ2-1; D is unclear. The CDR3 is made up of 11 amino acids. V dropped 7 bases and J dropped 14 bases, with 15 bases sitting between them. CDR3 bases: TGTGCCAGCACCTCACAGAACGAGAAGTTCTTC. Residues: CASTSQNEKFF.

The chain employs TRBV5-1 and TRBJ1-1; a possible D gene is TRBD1 (5 bases). The V end lost 4 bases, the J end lost 2 bases, and 15 bases lay between the germline ends. The CDR3 spans 15 residues. Germline V gene data show CDR1 as SGHRS and CDR2 as YFSETQ. The CDR3 is CASSPRETANTEAFF. CDR3 sequence (DNA): TGCGCCAGCAGCCCCCGGGAGACAGCTAACACTGAAGCTTTCTTT.